The 16 T cell receptor beta chains below were found in one sample sequenced in a study of shared clonotypes between healthy human individuals. Method: immunoSEQ multiplex PCR; TCRdb's copy keeps in-frame clones and lacks some. This table has roughly 1,800,000 clones, just under 95% appearing once. CD45RO-negative, CCR7-selected cells formed the naive CD8 fraction, which excluded terminally differentiated effector memory CD45RA+ cells. The sequenced sample consisted of naive CD8+ T cells sorted from blood. The receptors stem from a man aged 18 to 29 in good health.

This chain uses TRBV28 with TRBJ1-2; perhaps TRBD1 as D (5 bases). CDR1 is MDHEN and CDR2 is SYDVKM in the germline V gene. The length of the CDR3 is 14 residues. V gave up 5 bases and J gave up 4 bases, with 14 bases separating them. This CDR3 is CASSGGERGYGYTF. CDR3 coding DNA: TGTGCCAGCAGTGGAGGGGAACGGGGCTATGGCTACACCTTC.

CDR3 region: CASSSAEYSNQPQHF. CDR3 DNA sequence: TGTGCCAGCAGCTCTGCAGAGTATAGCAATCAGCCCCAGCATTTT. The genes are TRBV6-1 and TRBJ1-5; D remains ambiguous. Trimming removed 6 bases at V and 0 bases at J, with 12 bases between. CDR3 size: 15 residues. In germline, CDR1 is MNHNS, CDR2 SASEGT.

The rearrangement joins TRBV28 to TRBJ2-2; D call uncertain. V was cut by 6 bases and J by 6 bases, with 11 bases left in between. The CDR3 runs 13 residues. Per germline, CDR1 MDHEN and CDR2 SYDVKM. In DNA, the CDR3 is TGTGCCAGCAGGCTCGCTGGGGCCGGGGAGCTGTTTTTT. Translating it yields CASRLAGAGELFF.

This chain joins TRBV4-3 and TRBJ2-3; D possibly uses TRBD1 or TRBD2 (5 bases each). The CDR3 runs 18 residues. Trimming removed 6 bases at V and 4 bases at J, with 26 bases between. The germline V gene has CDR1 LGHNA and CDR2 YSLEER. The CDR3 loop is CASSLFILAEGQADTQYF. The CDR3 nucleotides are TGCGCCAGCAGTCTATTTATTCTTGCAGAGGGGCAGGCAGATACGCAGTATTTT.

The table lists this clone with a few counts. Other DNA sequences within the sample encode an identical CDR3. The rearrangement joins TRBV28 to TRBJ1-2, with no clear D. Trimming took off 3 bases at V and 3 bases at J, with 8 bases between the two ends. Looked up from germline, CDR1 is MDHEN and CDR2 is SYDVKM. The CDR3 contains 13 residues. CDR3 amino acids: CASSFGLDYGYTF. The CDR3 DNA reads as TGTGCCAGCAGTTTCGGTTTAGACTATGGCTACACCTTC.

V usage is TRBV10-1 and J usage is TRBJ2-2, with a possible D match to TRBD2 (5 bases). V was cut by 5 bases and J by 7 bases, with 20 bases left in between. The CDR3 spans 16 residues. CDR1 WNHNN and CDR2 SYGVQD come from the germline V gene (reference sequence). Here the CDR3 reads CASSTGNGAPSGELFF. The CDR3 coding sequence is TGCGCCAGCAGTACGGGAAATGGCGCACCTAGCGGGGAGCTGTTTTTT.

This clone was picked up one time. The chain couples TRBV7-2 to TRBJ2-3, with D hard to call. With 1 base removed from V and 4 bases from J, the gap between germline ends came to 6 bases. This CDR3 contains 13 residues. Germline values: CDR1 SGHTA, CDR2 FQGNSA. The CDR3 region is CASSLVLPDTQYF. In nucleotides, the CDR3 is TGTGCCAGCAGCTTAGTACTTCCAGATACGCAGTATTTT.

This chain connects TRBV4-3 to TRBJ2-7; tentative D call: TRBD2 (5 bases). Germline V gene data show CDR1 as LGHNA and CDR2 as YSLEER. This CDR3 is 17 amino acids long. The V and J ends lost 2 bases and 5 bases respectively, with 22 bases between them. CDR3 DNA sequence: TGCGCCAGCAGCCAATCCATTCCGAGTCTAGCTTTCCACGAGCAGTACTTC. This sequence encodes CASSQSIPSLAFHEQYF.

To note about this clone: This sample also contains other DNA sequences that code for the same CDR3. The gene calls are TRBV7-9 and TRBJ2-7, with 7 positions matching TRBD1. V lost 6 bases, J lost 4 bases, and 3 bases stayed unmatched. Per germline, CDR1 SEHNR and CDR2 FQNEAQ (reference sequence). There are 12 residues in the CDR3. CDR3 in amino acids: CASSSDRYEQYF. The CDR3 nucleotides read TGTGCCAGCAGTTCGGACAGGTACGAGCAGTACTTC.

This rearrangement joins TRBV6-4 to TRBJ1-5, with 12 bases that match TRBD1. The CDR3 has 17 amino acids. Germline V CDR1 and CDR2: MRHNA, SNTAGT. With V trimmed by 6 bases and J by 8 bases, 14 bases remained unmatched. The CDR3 coding sequence is TGTGCCAGCAGCCTGTGGGGACAGGGGGCTGGGGGTGAGCCCCAGCATTTT. It translates to CASSLWGQGAGGEPQHF.

V usage is TRBV15 and J usage is TRBJ2-7, with TRBD1 identical over 8 bases. The V and J ends lost 3 bases and 4 bases, in that order; junction bases with no gene match: 11. This CDR3 contains 16 residues. From germline, CDR1 is LNHNV and CDR2 YYDKDF (reference sequence). In nucleotides, the CDR3 is TGTGCCACCAGCAGGGAAAGACAGGGGAAGAGGTACGAGCAGTACTTC. Its protein is CATSRERQGKRYEQYF.

The V call is TRBV5-1, the J call TRBJ1-1; D is unresolved. Germline CDR1 reads SGHRS; CDR2 reads YFSETQ. CDR3 size: 15 residues. V was cut by 2 bases and J by 0 bases, with 11 bases left in between. This CDR3 reads CASSFLDGMNTEAFF. The CDR3 DNA follows: TGCGCCAGCAGCTTTCTAGATGGCATGAACACTGAAGCTTTCTTT.

The rearrangement uses TRBV9 and TRBJ2-1; no clear D gene. V was shortened by 0 bases and J by 0 bases, with 10 bases between the two germline ends. The CDR3 covers 16 residues. The germline V gene has CDR1 SGDLS and CDR2 YYNGEE. The CDR3 DNA is TGTGCCAGCAGCGTAGGCCGTAGGAGCTCCTACAATGAGCAGTTCTTC. Its protein product is CASSVGRRSSYNEQFF. The whole variable domain, filled in from reference TRBV9 and TRBJ2-1, reads DSGVTQTPKHLITATGQRVTLRCSPRSGDLSVYWYQQSLDQGLQFLIQYYNGEERAKGNILERFSAQQFPDLHSELNLSSLELGDSALYFCASSVGRRSSYNEQFFGPGTRLTVL.

The chain joins TRBV29-1 to TRBJ2-1, with D uncertain. The germline V and J ends were trimmed by 8 bases and 9 bases, with 17 bases remaining between them. In germline, CDR1 is SQVTM, CDR2 ANQGSEA. CDR3 length: 12 residues. CDR3 DNA: TGCAGCTTCACTGGCGTGGGTAGTGAGCAGTTCTTC. Translated: CSFTGVGSEQFF.

The chain carries TRBV4-1 and TRBJ2-5; 7 bases fit TRBD2. Germline V lookup: CDR1 MGHRA, CDR2 YSYEKL. The junction had 12 bases not matched to a gene; V was cut back by 1 base and J by 4 bases. The CDR3 extends over 17 amino acids. CDR3 DNA: TGCGCCAGCAGCCAAGGGGTTGGGGCGGGAGTACGAGAGACCCAGTACTTC. The encoded protein is CASSQGVGAGVRETQYF.

The J gene is TRBJ2-1, the V gene TRBV7-6; a weak D match, TRBD1 (6 bases). V lost 3 bases, J lost 7 bases, and 7 bases lay in between. This CDR3 region has 12 residues. In germline, CDR1 is SGHVS, CDR2 FNYEAQ. The CDR3 sequence is CASSFRGNEQFF. CDR3 coding DNA: TGTGCCAGCAGCTTCAGGGGTAATGAGCAGTTCTTC. The entire variable domain, with the rest obtained from reference TRBV7-6 and TRBJ2-1, is as follows: GAGVSQSPRYKVTKRGQDVALRCDPISGHVSLYWYRQALGQGPEFLTYFNYEAQQDKSGLPNDRFSAERPEGSISTLTIQRTEQRDSAMYRCASSFRGNEQFFGPGTRLTVL.